The T cell receptor beta chain described here comes from a study of beta chain features in type 1 diabetes. Background on the study: Summed over all samples, the examined sorted cells came to roughly 110,000,000.

The CDR3 loop spans 16 amino acids. V lost 0 bases and J lost 2, with 13 bases in between. Germline V CDR1 and CDR2: LGHNA, YSLEER. This clone was picked up a small number of times. The sequenced template was cDNA made from the entire isolated RNA. Read counts averaged around 3.6 million for samples of naive, central memory and regulatory T cells. TCRdb keeps only in-frame clones here, not all; method: immunoSEQ multiplex PCR. The sample contains about 410,000 clones, about 14% of which appear only once. This receptor was taken from a man aged 25 to 40 in good health. This chain links TRBV4-3 with TRBJ1-2, with a tentative D call TRBD1 (6 bases). Sequencing was performed on naive CD4+ T cells from blood. CDR3 protein: CASSQDLRTVNYGYTF. CDR3 bases: TGCGCCAGCAGCCAAGATTTACGGACAGTGAACTATGGCTACACCTTC.